Reported below is one T cell receptor (beta chain). The table came from immunoSEQ multiplex PCR; TCRdb's copy has only in-frame clones and leaves some out. The sample carries about 6,200 clones, about 70% recorded once. The data were obtained in a study of T cell repertoires in urothelial bladder cancer. This CDR3 is 14 amino acids long. CDR1 is SGHRS, CDR2 YFSETQ, per germline. J gave up 3 bases and V 4 bases, and 6 bases lay outside the gene matches. The TCR sequence derives from a human donor with urothelial carcinoma. Specimen: tumor-infiltrating cells from bladder cancer. The chain recombines TRBV5-1 with TRBJ2-7, with 8 bases identical to TRBD2. CDR3 residues: CASSPRGGIYEQYF. The CDR3 nucleotides read TGCGCCAGCAGCCCCCGGGGGGGGATCTACGAGCAGTACTTC.